The rows below give T cell receptor beta chains drawn from one sample of a study of cytomegalovirus exposure and HLA in healthy donors. Using immunoSEQ multiplex PCR, the repertoire was profiled, and TCRdb retains in-frame clones only, with some absent. The sample consists of around 160,000 clones, 70% to 80% of them appearing once. The source material was PBMCs. The source of these receptors is a man aged 35 to 55 in good health and CMV-seropositive. The CDR3 runs from the conserved cysteine through the conserved F or W. A D gene is named only where the DNA matches it firmly. Rows may omit the clone size; those that give it use once, few, many or a size class.

d_gene: TRBD1
len: 13
v_gene: TRBV7-9
abundance: NA
j_gene: TRBJ2-7
CDR3aa: CASSVPQGYEQYF
CDR3nt: TGTGCCAGCAGCGTCCCACAGGGGTACGAGCAGTACTTC

d_gene: NA
len: 15
v_gene: TRBV28
abundance: once
j_gene: TRBJ2-7
CDR3aa: CASSPVGRPIYEQYF
CDR3nt: TGTGCCAGCAGTCCCGTTGGGAGGCCGATCTACGAGCAGTACTTC

d_gene: TRBD2
len: 15
v_gene: TRBV6-6
abundance: NA
j_gene: TRBJ2-3
CDR3aa: CASSPIAGELDTQYF
CDR3nt: TGTGCCAGCAGCCCTATAGCGGGAGAGTTGGATACGCAGTATTTT

d_gene: NA
len: 17
v_gene: TRBV21-1
abundance: NA
j_gene: TRBJ2-2
CDR3aa: CASSPRRDFKGPGELFF
CDR3nt: TGTGCCAGCAGCCCGCGGCGGGACTTTAAGGGGCCCGGGGAGCTGTTTTTT

d_gene: NA
len: 17
v_gene: TRBV27
abundance: NA
j_gene: TRBJ1-4
CDR3aa: CASRKVAGSRTNEKLFF
CDR3nt: TGTGCCAGCAGGAAGGTCGCAGGGTCGAGGACTAATGAAAAACTGTTTTTT

d_gene: NA
len: 14
v_gene: TRBV14
abundance: NA
j_gene: TRBJ2-3
CDR3aa: CAGSHAGVTDTQYF
CDR3nt: TGTGCCGGCAGCCATGCCGGGGTCACAGATACGCAGTATTTT

d_gene: TRBD2
len: 14
v_gene: TRBV28
abundance: NA
j_gene: TRBJ2-4
CDR3aa: CASSLTSGENIQYF
CDR3nt: TGTGCCAGCAGTTTGACTAGCGGGGAAAACATTCAGTACTTC

d_gene: TRBD1
len: 14
v_gene: TRBV6-5
abundance: NA
j_gene: TRBJ1-5
CDR3aa: CASSLTGYNQPQHF
CDR3nt: TGTGCCAGCAGTTTGACAGGGTACAATCAGCCCCAGCATTTT

d_gene: NA
len: 15
v_gene: TRBV19
abundance: NA
j_gene: TRBJ2-6
CDR3aa: CASRSIDSGANVLTF
CDR3nt: TGTGCCAGTAGGTCTATAGACTCTGGGGCCAACGTCCTGACTTTC

d_gene: TRBD2
len: 14
v_gene: TRBV6-5
abundance: NA
j_gene: TRBJ2-7
CDR3aa: CASRRGGSSYEQYF
CDR3nt: TGTGCCAGCAGGCGGGGGGGGAGCTCCTACGAGCAGTACTTC

d_gene: NA
len: 16
v_gene: TRBV19
abundance: NA
j_gene: TRBJ1-5
CDR3aa: CANSMPHTGGYQPQHF
CDR3nt: TGTGCCAATAGTATGCCCCACACAGGCGGATATCAGCCCCAGCATTTT

d_gene: NA
len: 16
v_gene: TRBV5-1
abundance: once
j_gene: TRBJ2-7
CDR3aa: CASSLDGVRMGYEQYF
CDR3nt: TGCGCCAGCAGCTTGGATGGAGTCCGAATGGGCTACGAGCAGTACTTC

d_gene: NA
len: 16
v_gene: TRBV9
abundance: NA
j_gene: TRBJ2-3
CDR3aa: CASSVARDQITDTQYF
CDR3nt: TGTGCCAGCAGCGTAGCACGGGATCAGATTACAGATACGCAGTATTTT

d_gene: TRBD1
len: 13
v_gene: TRBV7-8
abundance: once
j_gene: TRBJ2-7
CDR3aa: CASSPDRESEQYF
CDR3nt: TGTGCCAGCAGCCCCGACAGGGAAAGCGAGCAGTACTTC

d_gene: NA
len: 16
v_gene: TRBV28
abundance: once
j_gene: TRBJ1-5
CDR3aa: CASSLTSSGSYQPQHF
CDR3nt: TGTGCCAGCAGTTTGACCTCGTCCGGGTCTTATCAGCCCCAGCATTTT

d_gene: NA
len: 14
v_gene: TRBV28
abundance: NA
j_gene: TRBJ1-4
CDR3aa: CASTRGGGNEKLFF
CDR3nt: TGTGCCAGCACGAGGGGAGGGGGGAATGAAAAACTGTTTTTT

d_gene: NA
len: 16
v_gene: TRBV4-1
abundance: NA
j_gene: TRBJ2-1
CDR3aa: CASSRIHSATMERQFF
CDR3nt: TGCGCCAGCAGCCGAATCCATAGCGCGACGATGGAAAGGCAGTTCTTC

d_gene: TRBD2
len: 15
v_gene: TRBV5-5
abundance: NA
j_gene: TRBJ2-7
CDR3aa: CASSLTSAYSYEQYF
CDR3nt: TGTGCCAGCAGCTTGACTAGCGCCTACTCCTACGAGCAGTACTTC

d_gene: TRBD1
len: 16
v_gene: TRBV5-6
abundance: NA
j_gene: TRBJ1-6
CDR3aa: CASTEQGTGDNSPLHF
CDR3nt: TGTGCCAGCACCGAGCAAGGGACAGGCGATAATTCACCCCTCCACTTT

d_gene: TRBD1
len: 14
v_gene: TRBV18
abundance: NA
j_gene: TRBJ2-7
CDR3aa: CASSPGQDSYEQYF
CDR3nt: TGTGCCAGCTCACCGGGACAGGATTCCTACGAGCAGTACTTC

d_gene: TRBD1
len: 14
v_gene: TRBV5-1
abundance: NA
j_gene: TRBJ2-7
CDR3aa: CASRSGTGPYEQYF
CDR3nt: TGCGCCAGCAGATCCGGGACAGGGCCCTACGAGCAGTACTTC

d_gene: TRBD1
len: 14
v_gene: TRBV4-2
abundance: NA
j_gene: TRBJ1-1
CDR3aa: CASSQGTGVDEAFF
CDR3nt: TGTGCCAGCAGCCAGGGGACAGGGGTGGATGAAGCTTTCTTT

d_gene: NA
len: 14
v_gene: TRBV4-3
abundance: once
j_gene: TRBJ2-7
CDR3aa: CASSQNSWAHEQYF
CDR3nt: TGCGCCAGCAGCCAGAACAGCTGGGCCCACGAGCAGTACTTC

d_gene: TRBD2
len: 15
v_gene: TRBV5-1
abundance: NA
j_gene: TRBJ2-1
CDR3aa: CASRRLAGEFNEQFF
CDR3nt: TGCGCCAGCAGGCGACTAGCGGGAGAGTTTAATGAGCAGTTCTTC

d_gene: NA
len: 14
v_gene: TRBV5-5
abundance: NA
j_gene: TRBJ1-1
CDR3aa: CASSLDGDYTEAFF
CDR3nt: TGTGCCAGCAGCCTCGACGGGGATTACACTGAAGCTTTCTTT

d_gene: TRBD2
len: 15
v_gene: TRBV7-3
abundance: few
j_gene: TRBJ2-2
CDR3aa: CASSPGTSGTGELFF
CDR3nt: TGTGCCAGCAGCCCAGGGACTAGCGGGACCGGGGAGCTGTTTTTT

d_gene: NA
len: 18
v_gene: TRBV7-9
abundance: NA
j_gene: TRBJ1-3
CDR3aa: CASSSLGGGPSSGNTIYF
CDR3nt: TGTGCCAGCAGCTCCCTCGGGGGGGGACCTTCCTCTGGAAACACCATATATTTT

d_gene: TRBD1
len: 14
v_gene: TRBV25-1
abundance: NA
j_gene: TRBJ1-6
CDR3aa: CASRGDRVSSPLHF
CDR3nt: TGTGCCAGCAGGGGGGACAGGGTGTCCTCACCCCTCCACTTT

d_gene: NA
len: 13
v_gene: TRBV11-1
abundance: NA
j_gene: TRBJ1-1
CDR3aa: CASSLNGYAEAFF
CDR3nt: TGTGCCAGCAGCCTCAACGGTTACGCTGAAGCTTTCTTT

d_gene: TRBD1
len: 14
v_gene: TRBV18
abundance: once
j_gene: TRBJ1-2
CDR3aa: CASSPGQGNYGYTF
CDR3nt: TGTGCCAGCTCACCCGGACAGGGGAACTATGGCTACACCTTC

d_gene: NA
len: 15
v_gene: TRBV27
abundance: NA
j_gene: TRBJ2-2
CDR3aa: CASSFAGSRTGELFF
CDR3nt: TGTGCCAGCAGTTTCGCCGGGTCGCGCACCGGGGAGCTGTTTTTT

d_gene: TRBD1
len: 15
v_gene: TRBV28
abundance: NA
j_gene: TRBJ2-5
CDR3aa: CARQPLDRGRETQYF
CDR3nt: TGTGCCAGACAACCCTTGGACAGGGGGCGCGAGACCCAGTACTTC

d_gene: TRBD2
len: 14
v_gene: TRBV5-4
abundance: once
j_gene: TRBJ2-1
CDR3aa: CASSLDSGRGEQFF
CDR3nt: TGTGCCAGCAGCTTGGACAGCGGGAGGGGTGAGCAGTTCTTC

d_gene: NA
len: 15
v_gene: TRBV7-9
abundance: NA
j_gene: TRBJ2-7
CDR3aa: CASSPQGGGTYEQYF
CDR3nt: TGTGCCAGCAGCCCGCAGGGGGGTGGGACCTACGAGCAGTACTTC

d_gene: TRBD1
len: 16
v_gene: TRBV25-1
abundance: NA
j_gene: TRBJ2-3
CDR3aa: CASSEPQGVGTDTQYF
CDR3nt: TGTGCCAGCAGTGAACCCCAGGGGGTCGGCACAGATACGCAGTATTTT

d_gene: TRBD1
len: 14
v_gene: TRBV6-1
abundance: NA
j_gene: TRBJ1-4
CDR3aa: CASREGQGGEKLFF
CDR3nt: TGTGCCAGCAGGGAGGGACAGGGGGGCGAAAAACTGTTTTTT

d_gene: NA
len: 13
v_gene: TRBV5-1
abundance: few
j_gene: TRBJ1-6
CDR3aa: CASSWSGDSPLHF
CDR3nt: TGCGCCAGCAGCTGGTCCGGAGATTCACCCCTCCACTTT

d_gene: TRBD1
len: 15
v_gene: TRBV25-1
abundance: NA
j_gene: TRBJ1-4
CDR3aa: CASSVLTGVNEKLFF
CDR3nt: TGTGCCAGCAGTGTTCTTACAGGGGTGAATGAAAAACTGTTTTTT

d_gene: NA
len: 17
v_gene: TRBV7-2
abundance: few
j_gene: TRBJ2-3
CDR3aa: CASSSPLSAGSTDTQYF
CDR3nt: TGTGCCAGCAGCTCCCCCCTCTCGGCGGGAAGCACAGATACGCAGTATTTT

d_gene: NA
len: 14
v_gene: TRBV7-9
abundance: NA
j_gene: TRBJ2-1
CDR3aa: CASSFRTVNNEQFF
CDR3nt: TGTGCCAGCAGCTTCCGGACAGTAAACAATGAGCAGTTCTTC